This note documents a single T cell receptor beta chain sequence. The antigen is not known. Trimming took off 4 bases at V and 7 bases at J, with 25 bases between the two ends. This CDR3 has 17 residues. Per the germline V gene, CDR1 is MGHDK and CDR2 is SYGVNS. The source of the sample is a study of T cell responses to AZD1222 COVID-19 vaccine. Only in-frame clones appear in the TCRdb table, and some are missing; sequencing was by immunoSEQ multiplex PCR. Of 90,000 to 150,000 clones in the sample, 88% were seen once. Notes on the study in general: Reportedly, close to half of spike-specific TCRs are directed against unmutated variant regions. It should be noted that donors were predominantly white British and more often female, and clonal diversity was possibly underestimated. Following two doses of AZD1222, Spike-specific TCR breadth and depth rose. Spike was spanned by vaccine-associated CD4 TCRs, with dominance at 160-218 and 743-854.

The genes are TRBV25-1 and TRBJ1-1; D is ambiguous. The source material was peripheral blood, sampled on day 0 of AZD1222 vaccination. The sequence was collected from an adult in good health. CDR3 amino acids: CASSGPLDSWKTYEAFF. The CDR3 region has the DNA TGTGCCAGCAGTGGTCCCCTGGACTCCTGGAAAACGTATGAAGCTTTCTTT.